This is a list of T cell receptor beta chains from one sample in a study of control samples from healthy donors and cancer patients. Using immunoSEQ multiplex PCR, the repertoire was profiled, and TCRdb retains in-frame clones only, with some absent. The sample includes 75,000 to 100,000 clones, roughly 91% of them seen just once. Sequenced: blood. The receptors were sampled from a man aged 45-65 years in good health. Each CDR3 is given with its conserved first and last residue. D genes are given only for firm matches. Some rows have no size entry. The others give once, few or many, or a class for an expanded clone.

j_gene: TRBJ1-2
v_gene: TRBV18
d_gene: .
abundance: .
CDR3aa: CASRDSRRNYGYTF
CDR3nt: TGTGCCAGCCGAGACAGCCGAAGAAACTATGGCTACACCTTC

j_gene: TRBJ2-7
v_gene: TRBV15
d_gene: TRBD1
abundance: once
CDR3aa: CATSRKGTGGRWEQYF
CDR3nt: TGTGCCACCAGCAGAAAGGGGACAGGGGGACGGTGGGAGCAGTACTTC

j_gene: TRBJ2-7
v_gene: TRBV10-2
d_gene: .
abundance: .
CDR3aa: CASRAGDGYEQYF
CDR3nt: TGCGCCAGCAGGGCCGGGGACGGCTACGAGCAGTACTTC

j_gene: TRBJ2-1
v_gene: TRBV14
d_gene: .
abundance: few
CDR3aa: CASSLGLDNEQFF
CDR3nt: TGTGCCAGCAGCTTGGGTCTGGACAATGAGCAGTTCTTC

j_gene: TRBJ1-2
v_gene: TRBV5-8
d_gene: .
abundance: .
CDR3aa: CASSRGHNYGYTF
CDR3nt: TGTGCCAGCAGCAGGGGACACAACTATGGCTACACCTTC

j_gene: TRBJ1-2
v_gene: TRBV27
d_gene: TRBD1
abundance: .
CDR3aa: CASSGRTGLYGYTF
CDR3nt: TGTGCCAGCAGTGGCAGGACAGGGCTATATGGCTACACCTTC

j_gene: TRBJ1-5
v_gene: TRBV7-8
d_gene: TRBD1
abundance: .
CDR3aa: CASSVTQGADQPQHF
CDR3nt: TGTGCCAGCAGCGTTACACAGGGGGCTGATCAGCCCCAGCATTTT

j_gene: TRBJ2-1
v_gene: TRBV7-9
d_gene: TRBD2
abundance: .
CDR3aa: CASSPLDGRVYNEQFF
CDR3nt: TGTGCCAGCAGCCCCCTCGATGGGAGGGTATACAATGAGCAGTTCTTC

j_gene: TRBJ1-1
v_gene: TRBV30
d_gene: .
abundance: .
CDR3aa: CAWSVLGGSTEAFF
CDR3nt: TGTGCCTGGAGTGTACTGGGGGGGAGCACTGAAGCTTTCTTT

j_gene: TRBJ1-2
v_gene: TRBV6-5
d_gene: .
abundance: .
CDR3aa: CASSYSPGRYGYTF
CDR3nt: TGTGCCAGCAGTTACTCTCCGGGCCGCTATGGCTACACCTTC

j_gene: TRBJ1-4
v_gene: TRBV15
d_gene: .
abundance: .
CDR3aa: CATSREGLSKEKLFF
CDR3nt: TGTGCCACCAGCAGAGAAGGCCTCTCGAAGGAAAAACTGTTTTTT

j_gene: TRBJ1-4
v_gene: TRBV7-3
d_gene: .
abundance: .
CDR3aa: CASSCIGCHWELFF
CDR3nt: TGTGCCAGCAGCTGCATCGGGTGCCATTGGGAACTGTTTTTT

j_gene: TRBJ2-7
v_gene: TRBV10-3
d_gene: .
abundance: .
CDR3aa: CAIRRDTSSYEQYF
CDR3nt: TGTGCCATCAGGAGGGACACAAGCTCCTACGAGCAGTACTTC

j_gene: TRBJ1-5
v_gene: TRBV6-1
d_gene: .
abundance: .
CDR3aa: CASSENVRAGNQPQHF
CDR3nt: TGTGCCAGCAGTGAAAACGTCCGGGCGGGAAATCAGCCCCAGCATTTT

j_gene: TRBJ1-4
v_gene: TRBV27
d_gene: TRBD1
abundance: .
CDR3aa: CASSRDRANEKLFF
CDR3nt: TGTGCCAGCAGCCGCGACAGGGCTAATGAAAAACTGTTTTTT

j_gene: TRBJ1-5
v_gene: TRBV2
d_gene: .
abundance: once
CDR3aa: CASSEQGRWNQPQHF
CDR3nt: TGTGCCAGCAGTGAACAGGGACGATGGAATCAGCCCCAGCATTTT

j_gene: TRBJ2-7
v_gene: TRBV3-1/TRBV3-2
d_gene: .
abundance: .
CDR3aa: CASRTRGSYEQYF
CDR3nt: TGTGCCAGCAGGACCCGGGGGTCCTACGAGCAGTACTTC

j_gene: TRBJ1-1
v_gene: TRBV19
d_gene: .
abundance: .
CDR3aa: CASSIGESEAFF
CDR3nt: TGTGCCAGTAGTATCGGGGAGTCTGAAGCTTTCTTT

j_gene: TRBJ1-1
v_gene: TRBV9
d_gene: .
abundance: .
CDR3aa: CASSGRDPLNTEAFF
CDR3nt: TGTGCCAGCAGCGGACGGGATCCCTTGAACACTGAAGCTTTCTTT

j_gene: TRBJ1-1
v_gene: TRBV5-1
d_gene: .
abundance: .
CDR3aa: CASKHRDLNTEAFF
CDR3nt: TGCGCCAGCAAGCATCGGGACCTGAACACTGAAGCTTTCTTT

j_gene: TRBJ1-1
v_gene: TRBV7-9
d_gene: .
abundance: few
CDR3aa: CASSRASTEEAFF
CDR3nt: TGTGCCAGCAGCCGGGCCTCCACGGAAGAAGCTTTCTTT

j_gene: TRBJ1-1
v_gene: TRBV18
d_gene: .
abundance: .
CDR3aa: CASSPSVLEAFF
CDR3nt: TGTGCCAGCTCACCCTCAGTCTTAGAAGCTTTCTTT

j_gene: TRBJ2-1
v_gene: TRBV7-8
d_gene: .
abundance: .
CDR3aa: CASSTRQAYNEQFF
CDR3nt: TGTGCCAGCAGCACCCGACAGGCCTACAATGAGCAGTTCTTC

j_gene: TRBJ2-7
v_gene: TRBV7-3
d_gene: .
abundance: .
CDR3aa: CASSFSRVGEQYF
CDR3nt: TGTGCCAGCAGTTTCTCGAGAGTCGGGGAGCAGTACTTC

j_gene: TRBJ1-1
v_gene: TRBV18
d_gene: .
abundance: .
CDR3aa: CASSLGQGNLNTEAFF
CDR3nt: TGTGCCAGCTCACTTGGCCAGGGTAATCTGAACACTGAAGCTTTCTTT

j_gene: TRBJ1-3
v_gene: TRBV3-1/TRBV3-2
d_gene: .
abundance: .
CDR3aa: CASSLHSVRSGNTIYF
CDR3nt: TGTGCCAGCAGCCTCCACAGTGTCCGGTCTGGAAACACCATATATTTT

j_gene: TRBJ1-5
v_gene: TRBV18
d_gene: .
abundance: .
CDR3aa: CASSPDQSNQPQHF
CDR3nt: TGTGCCAGCTCACCAGACCAGAGCAATCAGCCCCAGCATTTT

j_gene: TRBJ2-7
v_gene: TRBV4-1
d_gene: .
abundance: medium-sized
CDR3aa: CASSQDGGRLYF
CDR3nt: TGCGCCAGCAGCCAAGATGGGGGAAGGCTGTACTTC

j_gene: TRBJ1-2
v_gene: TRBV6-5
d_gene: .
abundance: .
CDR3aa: CASRPPLLDGYTF
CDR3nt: TGTGCCAGCAGACCCCCCCTCTTGGATGGCTACACCTTC

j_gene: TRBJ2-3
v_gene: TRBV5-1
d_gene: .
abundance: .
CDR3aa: CASSQDPSSTDTQYF
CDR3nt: TGCGCCAGCAGCCAGGACCCTTCTAGCACAGATACGCAGTATTTT

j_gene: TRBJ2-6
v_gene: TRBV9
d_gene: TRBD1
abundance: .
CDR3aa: CASSPTGAVSGANVLTF
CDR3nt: TGTGCCAGCAGCCCTACAGGGGCCGTCTCTGGGGCCAACGTCCTGACTTTC

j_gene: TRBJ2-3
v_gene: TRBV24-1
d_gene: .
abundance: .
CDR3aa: CATSGRASDTQYF
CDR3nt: TGTGCCACCAGTGGCCGGGCCTCAGATACGCAGTATTTT

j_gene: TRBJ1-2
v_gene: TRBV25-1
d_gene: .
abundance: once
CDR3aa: CASSGRYGYTF
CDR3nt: TGTGCCAGCAGCGGACGCTATGGCTACACCTTC

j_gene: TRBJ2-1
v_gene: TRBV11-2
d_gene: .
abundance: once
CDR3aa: CASSPRRASYNEQFF
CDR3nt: TGTGCCAGCAGCCCCCGAAGAGCCTCCTACAATGAGCAGTTCTTC

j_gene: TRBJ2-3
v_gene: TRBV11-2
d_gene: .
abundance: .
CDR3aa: CASSLRMDTQYF
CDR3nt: TGTGCCAGCAGCTTAAGGATGGATACGCAGTATTTT

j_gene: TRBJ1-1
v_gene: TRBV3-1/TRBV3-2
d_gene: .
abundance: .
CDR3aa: CASSHTMGGEAFF
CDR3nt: TGTGCCAGCAGCCACACAATGGGGGGTGAAGCTTTCTTT

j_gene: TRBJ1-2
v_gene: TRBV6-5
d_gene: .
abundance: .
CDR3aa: CASSSGGWSNYGYTF
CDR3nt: TGTGCCAGCAGTTCCGGGGGGTGGTCTAACTATGGCTACACCTTC

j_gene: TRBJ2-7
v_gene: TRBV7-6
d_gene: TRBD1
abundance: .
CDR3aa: CASSHRQGSYEQYF
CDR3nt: TGTGCCAGCAGCCACAGACAGGGTAGTTACGAGCAGTACTTC

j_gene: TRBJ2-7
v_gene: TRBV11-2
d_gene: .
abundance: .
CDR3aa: CASSLVSGGGYSYEQYF
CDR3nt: TGTGCCAGCAGCTTAGTCTCCGGAGGGGGCTACTCCTACGAGCAGTACTTC

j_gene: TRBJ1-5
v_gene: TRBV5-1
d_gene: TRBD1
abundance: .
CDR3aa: CASSETGAQPQHF
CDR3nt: TGCGCCAGCAGCGAAACAGGGGCACAGCCCCAGCATTTT

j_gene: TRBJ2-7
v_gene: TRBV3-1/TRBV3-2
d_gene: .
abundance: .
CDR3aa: CASSQGPYYEQYF
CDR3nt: TGTGCCAGCAGCCAAGGGCCCTACTACGAGCAGTACTTC